Below, 21 T cell receptor beta chains from the same sample are listed, as sequenced in a study of shared clonotypes between healthy human individuals. Assay: immunoSEQ multiplex PCR; the TCRdb copy retains only in-frame clones and omits some. The data hold approximately 470,000 clones, with over 75% observed a single time. Sample: PBMCs. These receptors all come from a woman aged 40 to 55 in good health. Some clones in this sample may be carry-over from other donors' samples.

This chain links TRBV18 with TRBJ2-2; weak D call: TRBD1 (6 bases). Trimming removed 4 bases from V and 1 base from J, with 10 bases in between. Germline V gives CDR1 KGHSH, CDR2 LQKENI. There are 15 residues in the CDR3. CDR3 residues: CASSLQQGNTGELFF. CDR3 coding DNA: TGTGCCAGCTCACTTCAACAGGGGAACACCGGGGAGCTGTTTTTT. The full variable domain, its missing parts supplied by reference TRBV18 and TRBJ2-2, is NAGVMQNPRHLVRRRGQEARLRCSPMKGHSHVYWYRQLPEEGLKFMVYLQKENIIDESGMPKERFSAEFPKEGPSILRIQQVVRGDSAAYFCASSLQQGNTGELFFGEGSRLTVL.

This chain joins TRBV7-9 and TRBJ1-5; 8 nucleotides match TRBD1. Germline lookup yields CDR1 SEHNR and CDR2 FQNEAQ (reference sequence). J gave up 2 bases and V 11 bases, and 20 bases lay outside the gene matches. CDR3 length equals 18 residues. CDR3 DNA: TGTGCCGGTCCAAGAGGGGGACAGGAGGCTTCGGGCAATCAGCCCCAGCATTTT. As protein: CAGPRGGQEASGNQPQHF.

Note on this clone: A far larger clone is only one base removed, so a read error is likely. This chain uses TRBV4-3 with TRBJ2-5, with 9 bases matching TRBD2. The closer fit of TRBJ2-7 to the DNA end suggests the J call may be wrong. The V gene's germline CDR1 is LGHNA and CDR2 YSLEER. CDR3 length: 15 residues. In nucleotides, the CDR3 is TGCGCCAGCGGCCAAGTCGCGGGAGGGCCCTACGAGCAGTACTTC. Translated, it gives CASGQVAGGPYEQYF.

The rearrangement joins TRBV27 to TRBJ2-3, with 8 positions matching TRBD2. Per germline, CDR1 MNHEY and CDR2 SMNVEV (reference sequence). The J segment lost 6 bases and the V segment lost 6 bases, leaving 11 bases of the junction unmatched. CDR3 length equals 15 residues. The CDR3 nucleotides are TGTGCCAGCAGCTATGGGGCTAGCGGGCGTGATACGCAGTATTTT. It yields the protein CASSYGASGRDTQYF.

For this clone: A far bigger clonotype differs at one base, so this is likely a read error. The chain employs TRBV5-6 and TRBJ2-7; perhaps TRBD1 as D (5 bases). This CDR3 spans 13 amino acids. Germline V gene data show CDR1 as SGHDT and CDR2 as YYEEEE. The CDR3 protein is CSSSLGDSYEQYF. As DNA, the CDR3 is TGTTCCAGCAGCTTGGGCGACAGCTACGAGCAGTACTTC.

The gene calls are TRBV5-1 and TRBJ1-4; D gene ambiguous. Germline CDR1 SGHRS, CDR2 YFSETQ. Trimming took off 4 bases at V and 7 bases at J, with 17 bases between the two ends. The CDR3 consists of 15 residues. The CDR3 protein is CASSPDGEWGEKLFF. CDR3 nucleotides: TGCGCCAGCAGCCCCGACGGGGAGTGGGGTGAAAAACTGTTTTTT.

The V and J genes are TRBV4-3 and TRBJ2-1; 9 bases agree with TRBD1. This CDR3 contains 16 residues. Germline lookup yields CDR1 LGHNA and CDR2 YSLEER. V gave up 4 bases and J gave up 6 bases; unmatched junction bases: 10. The CDR3 sequence is CASSRAQGAGGNEQFF. In nucleotides, the CDR3 is TGCGCCAGCAGCCGAGCACAGGGGGCAGGGGGCAATGAGCAGTTCTTC.

V usage is TRBV6-5 and J usage is TRBJ2-2; D not resolved. CDR3 length: 13 residues. V lost 2 bases and J lost 6, with 7 bases in between. CDR1 and CDR2 (germline): MNHEY, SVGAGI. The CDR3 DNA sequence: TGTGCCAGCAGTTACGCAATCCCCGGGGAGCTGTTTTTT. This encodes CASSYAIPGELFF.

This clone was observed a handful of times. The rearrangement links TRBV11-3 to TRBJ2-3; 10 nucleotides match TRBD2. V was clipped by 5 bases and J by 2 bases; unmatched bases: 7. The CDR3 spans 16 residues. CDR1 SGHNT and CDR2 YENEEA come from the germline V gene. Written as DNA, the CDR3 is TGTGCCAGCAGCCCGGGACTAGCGAACCCCACAGATACGCAGTATTTT. Protein sequence: CASSPGLANPTDTQYF.

This clone was recorded once. This chain joins TRBV29-1 and TRBJ2-3; 11 nucleotides align to TRBD2. Trimming cost V 1 base and J 5 bases; bases outside gene matches: 11. The germline CDR1 and CDR2 sequences are SQVTM and ANQGSEA. The CDR3 runs to 17 residues. The CDR3 is CSVEGRLAGPPVDTQYF. The CDR3 coding sequence is TGCAGCGTTGAAGGGAGACTAGCGGGGCCCCCTGTAGATACGCAGTATTTT.

The chain uses TRBV7-6 and TRBJ2-1; 13 bases are a match to TRBD2. The CDR3 is 20 residues long. After removal of 5 bases from V and 0 bases from J, the junction contained 13 bases not matched to a gene. CDR1 SGHVS and CDR2 FNYEAQ come from the germline V gene. The CDR3 is CASSIGRGLAGQSSYNEQFF. DNA for the CDR3: TGTGCCAGCAGCATCGGCCGGGGACTAGCGGGACAAAGCTCCTACAATGAGCAGTTCTTC.

The chain uses TRBV9 and TRBJ1-5; TRBD1 is a possible D gene (6 bases). There are 16 residues in the CDR3. Germline V gene data show CDR1 as SGDLS and CDR2 as YYNGEE. V was clipped by 4 bases and J by 7 bases, with 21 bases between them. CDR3 sequence (DNA): TGTGCCAGCAGCACGGGTTACAGGGAACTTGGACAGCCCCAGCATTTT. Encoded protein: CASSTGYRELGQPQHF.

V gene TRBV6-5 combines with J gene TRBJ2-7, with D possibly being TRBD1 or TRBD2 (5 bases each). Germline assignment: CDR1 MNHEY and CDR2 SVGAGI. CDR3 size: 12 residues. With 6 bases removed from V and 5 bases from J, the gap between germline ends came to 11 bases. The CDR3 DNA is TGTGCCAGCAGCCCCGGGACCCACGAGCAGTACTTC. Translation: CASSPGTHEQYF.

The rearrangement links TRBV2 to TRBJ2-5; no definite D call. The V end lost 7 bases, the J end lost 4 bases, and 19 bases lay between the germline ends. The CDR3 loop spans 15 amino acids. The germline CDR1 and CDR2 sequences are SNHLY and FYNNEI. The CDR3 sequence is CASNGGGQWPETQYF. The CDR3 coding sequence is TGTGCCAGCAATGGTGGCGGCCAATGGCCAGAGACCCAGTACTTC.

The chain carries TRBV27 and TRBJ2-7; the match to TRBD1 covers 9 bases. V gave up 5 bases and J gave up 6 bases; unmatched junction bases: 11. The CDR3 extends over 15 amino acids. Germline CDR1 and CDR2: MNHEY and SMNVEV (reference sequence). The CDR3 protein is CASSAEQGASFEQYF. DNA of the CDR3: TGTGCCAGCAGTGCAGAACAGGGGGCGTCTTTCGAGCAGTACTTC.

V usage is TRBV10-3 and J usage is TRBJ1-2; 7 bases align to TRBD1. Germline V CDR1 and CDR2: ENHRY, SYGVKD. The CDR3 covers 14 residues. With 3 bases clipped from V and 5 bases from J, the junction kept 6 bases outside the gene matches. CDR3 amino acids: CAISDPRQGYGYTF. The CDR3 DNA reads TGTGCCATCAGTGATCCGAGACAGGGTTATGGCTACACCTTC.

The V and J genes are TRBV28 and TRBJ2-3; TRBD1 is a possible D gene (6 bases). V lost 5 bases to trimming and J lost 0 bases, with 18 bases between them. There are 17 residues in the CDR3. CDR1 and CDR2 (germline): MDHEN, SYDVKM. The CDR3 loop reads CASSPPPTGPSTDTQYF. CDR3 in DNA: TGTGCCAGCAGTCCCCCCCCGACAGGTCCTAGCACAGATACGCAGTATTTT. The whole variable domain, remainder taken from reference TRBV28 and TRBJ2-3, is DVKVTQSSRYLVKRTGEKVFLECVQDMDHENMFWYRQDPGLGLRLIYFSYDVKMKEKGDIPEGYSVSREKKERFSLILESASTNQTSMYLCASSPPPTGPSTDTQYFGPGTRLTVL.

The V call is TRBV27, the J call TRBJ1-1, with 8 bases fitting TRBD1. There are 14 residues in the CDR3. The germline CDR1 and CDR2 sequences are MNHEY and SMNVEV (reference sequence). With 6 bases clipped from V and 5 bases from J, the junction kept 8 bases outside the gene matches. The CDR3 is CASRPGQARTEAFF. The CDR3 nucleotides are TGTGCCAGCAGGCCGGGACAGGCGCGAACTGAAGCTTTCTTT.

This clone was counted only a few times. The CDR3 sequence: CASSIASGAYNEQFF. The CDR3 DNA follows: TGTGCCAGTAGTATAGCTAGCGGGGCCTACAATGAGCAGTTCTTC. This chain joins TRBV19 and TRBJ2-1; 9 bases align to TRBD2. V lost 1 base and J lost 2; bases outside the gene matches: 0. The germline CDR1 and CDR2 sequences are LNHDA and SQIVND (reference sequence). The CDR3 runs 15 residues.

Worth noting for this clone: The sample contains more than one DNA sequence encoding this CDR3. CDR3 nucleotides: TGTGCCAGCAGCTTAGATCGAAACACTGAAGCTTTCTTT. As protein: CASSLDRNTEAFF. The chain recombines TRBV11-3 with TRBJ1-1, with D uncertain. Germline V lookup: CDR1 SGHNT, CDR2 YENEEA. Trimming pared 0 bases from V and 2 bases from J, leaving 4 bases between. This CDR3 comprises 13 residues.

The chain is built from TRBV5-1 and TRBJ2-5; D could derive from TRBD1 or TRBD2 (5 bases each). Trimming shortened V by 2 bases and J by 0 bases, and 14 bases separated the two germline ends. This CDR3 has 16 amino acids. Germline CDR1 and CDR2: SGHRS and YFSETQ. The CDR3 loop reads CASSFREPGHQETQYF. The CDR3 DNA reads TGCGCCAGCAGCTTCAGGGAGCCAGGGCACCAAGAGACCCAGTACTTC.